The clone carrying this T cell receptor (beta chain) was seen at least ten times. Antigen specificity is unknown. These data are taken from a study of Graves' ophthalmopathy and Graves' hyperthyroidism. Germline V CDR1 and CDR2: SGHRS, YFSETQ. The length of the CDR3 is 15 residues. The germline V and J ends were trimmed by 0 bases and 3 bases, with 12 bases remaining between them. The authors amplified TCR beta CDR3 regions from RNA transcripts. HTBI-primed RT-PCR formed the first round, and a multiplex PCR formed the second. Using its own MiXCR run on the multiplex PCR reads, TCRdb lists one record per CDR3 protein. The repertoire holds over 150,000 distinct CDR3 sequences, roughly 37% seen once, with around 5.8% in the top ten. Study-level findings and limits: With just under 71% sensitivity and about 72% specificity, the model predicted ophthalmopathy progression.

The chain couples TRBV5-1 to TRBJ2-5; TRBD1 is a possible D gene (5 bases). This clonotype originated in a woman aged 40 to 49 with Graves' ophthalmopathy. The sample taken for sequencing was peripheral blood. CDR3 residues: CASSLDGRDEETQYF. The CDR3 bases are TGCGCCAGCAGCTTGGATGGCAGGGATGAAGAGACCCAGTACTTC.